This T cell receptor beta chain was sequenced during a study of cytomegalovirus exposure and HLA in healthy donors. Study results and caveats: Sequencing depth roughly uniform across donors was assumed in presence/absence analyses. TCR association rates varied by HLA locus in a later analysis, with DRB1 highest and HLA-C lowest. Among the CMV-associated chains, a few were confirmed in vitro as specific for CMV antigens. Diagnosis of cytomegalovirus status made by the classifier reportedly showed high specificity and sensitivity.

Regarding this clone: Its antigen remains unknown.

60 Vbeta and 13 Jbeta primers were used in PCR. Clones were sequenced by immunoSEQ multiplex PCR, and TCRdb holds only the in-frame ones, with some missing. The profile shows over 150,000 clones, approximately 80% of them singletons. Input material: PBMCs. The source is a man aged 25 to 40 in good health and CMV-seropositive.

CDR3 sequence: CASSAEGGMNTEAFF. The CDR3 DNA follows: TGCGCCAGCAGCGCCGAAGGCGGGATGAACACTGAAGCTTTCTTT. The chain is built from TRBV5-1 and TRBJ1-1, with D hard to call. Germline V gene data show CDR1 as SGHRS and CDR2 as YFSETQ. V lost 4 bases to trimming and J lost 0 bases, with 13 bases between them. The CDR3 has 15 residues.